This record covers a single TCR beta chain. The data were obtained in a study of blood T cell repertoires in COVID-19. Study-wide context: PBMCs, B-cell-depleted T cells, or T cells were the source of the cDNA or gDNA that made up the material.

CDR1 and CDR2 (germline): SGHVS, FNYEAQ. The CDR3 is 17 amino acids. Trimming left V 1 base short and J 4 bases short, with 14 bases between. The repertoire was sequenced with immunoSEQ multiplex PCR; TCRdb's copy has only in-frame clones and lacks some. The data hold some 350,000 clones, with roughly 87% observed a single time. The sequencing sample was made of PBMCs or T cells enriched from blood (not recorded which). The sequence derives from a woman in her thirties who had recovered from COVID-19. The chain uses TRBV7-6 and TRBJ2-6; possibly TRBD1 for D (6 bases). The CDR3 is CASSLVPGVAGANVLTF. The CDR3 DNA reads as TGTGCCAGCAGCTTAGTCCCAGGGGTGGCCGGGGCCAACGTCCTGACTTTC.